The following is a TCR beta chain sequence with its context. Authors' data handling: Estimated nucleated cell counts came from reference gene primer amplification. TCRdb's table, derived via immunoSEQ multiplex PCR, lists solely in-frame clones and lacks some. That table is the source of V, J and clone size, and D and trimming were worked out from the DNA. The sample lists 70,000 to 80,000 clones, roughly 85% occurring once. The data belong to a study of blood T cell repertoires in COVID-19. About the study: In each case, the material was cDNA or gDNA derived from T cells, B-cell-depleted T cells, or PBMCs.

Unmatched junction bases numbered 11, after V lost 4 bases and J lost 10 bases. The CDR3 loop spans 15 amino acids. From germline, CDR1 is SNHLY and CDR2 FYNNEI. The chain recombines TRBV2 with TRBJ1-1; 11 positions agree with TRBD1. The TCR originated in a woman of 80 years or more with active or convalescent COVID-19. The material sequenced was peripheral blood. CDR3 protein: CASSADGTGGLVAFF. CDR3 bases: TGTGCCAGCAGTGCAGACGGGACAGGGGGTTTGGTAGCTTTCTTT.